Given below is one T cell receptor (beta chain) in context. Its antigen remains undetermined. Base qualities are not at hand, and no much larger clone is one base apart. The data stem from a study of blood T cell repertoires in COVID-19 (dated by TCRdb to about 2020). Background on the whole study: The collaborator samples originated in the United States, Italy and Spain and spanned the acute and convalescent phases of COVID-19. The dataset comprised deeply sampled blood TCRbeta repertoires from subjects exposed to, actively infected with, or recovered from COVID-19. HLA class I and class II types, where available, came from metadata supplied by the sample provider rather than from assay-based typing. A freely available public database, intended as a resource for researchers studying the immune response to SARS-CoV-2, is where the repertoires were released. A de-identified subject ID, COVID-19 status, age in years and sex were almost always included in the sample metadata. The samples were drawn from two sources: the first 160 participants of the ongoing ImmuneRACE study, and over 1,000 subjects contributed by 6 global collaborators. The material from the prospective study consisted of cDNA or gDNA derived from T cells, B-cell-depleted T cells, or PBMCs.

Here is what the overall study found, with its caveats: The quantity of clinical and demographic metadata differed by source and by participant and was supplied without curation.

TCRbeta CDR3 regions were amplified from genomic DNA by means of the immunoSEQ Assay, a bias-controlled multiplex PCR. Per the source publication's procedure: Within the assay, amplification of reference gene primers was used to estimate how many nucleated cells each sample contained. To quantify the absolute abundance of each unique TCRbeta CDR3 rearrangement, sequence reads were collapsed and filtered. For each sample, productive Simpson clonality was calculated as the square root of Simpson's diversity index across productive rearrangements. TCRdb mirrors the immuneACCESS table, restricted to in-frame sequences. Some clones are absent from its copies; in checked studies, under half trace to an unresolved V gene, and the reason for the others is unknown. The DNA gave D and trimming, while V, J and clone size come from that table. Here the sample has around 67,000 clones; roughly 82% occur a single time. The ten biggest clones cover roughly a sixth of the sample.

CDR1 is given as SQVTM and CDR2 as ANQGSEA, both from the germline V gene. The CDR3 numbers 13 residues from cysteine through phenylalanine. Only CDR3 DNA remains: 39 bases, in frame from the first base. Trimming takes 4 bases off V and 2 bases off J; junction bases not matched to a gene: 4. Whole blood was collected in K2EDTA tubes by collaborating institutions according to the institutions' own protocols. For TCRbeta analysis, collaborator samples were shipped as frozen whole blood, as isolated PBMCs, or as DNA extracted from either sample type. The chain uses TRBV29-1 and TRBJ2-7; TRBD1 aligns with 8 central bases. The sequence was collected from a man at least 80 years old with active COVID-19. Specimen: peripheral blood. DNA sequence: TGCAGCGTTGGGACAGGGAGGACCTACGAGCAGTACTTC. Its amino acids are CSVGTGRTYEQYF.